These 23 T cell receptor beta chains share one sample of origin, sequenced in a study of blood T cell repertoires in COVID-19. Method: immunoSEQ multiplex PCR; TCRdb's copy keeps in-frame clones and lacks some. The sample records about 190,000 clones, less than 85% being singletons. Source material: peripheral blood. The receptors derive from a woman aged 45-65 years with acute or convalescent COVID-19.

There are a few counts of this clone. The J gene is TRBJ1-6, the V gene TRBV19; no reliable D call. This CDR3 spans 14 amino acids. V was cut by 11 bases and J by 0 bases, with 11 bases left in between. Germline values: CDR1 LNHDA, CDR2 SQIVND (reference sequence). The CDR3 loop is CASQFSSYNSPLHF. The DNA for the CDR3 is TGTGCCTCTCAGTTCAGCTCCTATAATTCACCCCTCCACTTT.

There are a few counts of this clone. The identical CDR3 is also encoded by other nucleotide sequences in the sample. V is TRBV7-2 and J is TRBJ2-1, with TRBD2 matching 12 bases. CDR3 length equals 14 residues. V was clipped by 0 bases and J by 10 bases; unmatched bases: 1. Per germline, CDR1 SGHTA and CDR2 FQGNSA. For the CDR3, the DNA is TGTGCCAGCAGCTTAGCGCTAGCGGGGGGGGAGCAGTTCTTC. This translates into CASSLALAGGEQFF.

This clone has only a few counts. The gene calls are TRBV5-6 and TRBJ2-4; 7 positions agree with TRBD2. The CDR3 sequence is 15 residues long. CDR1 and CDR2 (germline): SGHDT, YYEEEE. J lost 7 bases, V lost 1 base, and 8 bases had no gene match. The DNA for the CDR3 is TGTGCCAGCAGCTTGAGGCTAGCGGTGTTTAACATTCAGTACTTC. Translated, it gives CASSLRLAVFNIQYF.

This chain connects TRBV5-1 to TRBJ1-2, with TRBD1 matching over 7 bases. The CDR3 runs 14 residues. V shed 0 bases and J 3 bases; nucleotides not matched to a gene: 2. CDR1 is SGHRS and CDR2 is YFSETQ in the germline V gene. CDR3 sequence: CASSLATGDYGYTF. The CDR3 coding sequence is TGCGCCAGCAGCTTGGCCACAGGGGACTATGGCTACACCTTC.

This clone was seen a handful of times. CDR3 coding DNA: TGTGCCAGCAGCGTAGTGCCAGGAACTGAAGCTTTCTTT. It specifies CASSVVPGTEAFF. The chain joins TRBV9 to TRBJ1-1; D not certain. Per the germline V gene, CDR1 is SGDLS and CDR2 is YYNGEE. V lost 0 bases and J lost 5, with 8 bases in between. The CDR3 extends over 13 amino acids.

The chain links TRBV19 to TRBJ1-4; D gene unclear. The CDR3 runs 12 residues. Germline CDR1 and CDR2: LNHDA and SQIVND (reference sequence). Trimming took off 5 bases at V and 4 bases at J, with 5 bases between the two ends. The DNA for the CDR3 is TGTGCCAGTAGTCTGTATAATGAAAAACTGTTTTTT. Its protein product is CASSLYNEKLFF.

V and J are TRBV28 and TRBJ1-4, with no clear D. CDR1 is MDHEN and CDR2 is SYDVKM in the germline V gene. Trimming removed 8 bases from V and 8 bases from J, with 15 bases in between. This CDR3 comprises 13 residues. The DNA of the CDR3 is TGTGCCAGCGTACCCACGGTCTTAGAAAAACTGTTTTTT. It encodes CASVPTVLEKLFF.

J is TRBJ1-1 and V is TRBV7-9; D gene ambiguous. The germline gives CDR1 SEHNR, CDR2 FQNEAQ (reference sequence). With 2 bases removed from V and 10 bases from J, the gap between germline ends came to 11 bases. This CDR3 contains 12 residues. The CDR3 protein is CASSLSAARAFF. CDR3 nucleotides: TGTGCCAGCAGCTTAAGCGCAGCGAGAGCTTTCTTT.

The chain is built from TRBV24-1 and TRBJ2-3, with 10 bases fitting TRBD1. The V and J ends lost 7 bases and 1 base, in that order; junction bases with no gene match: 1. The germline gives CDR1 KGHDR, CDR2 SFDVKD. The CDR3 is 14 residues long. This CDR3 reads CATRGTGGTDTQYF. The CDR3 region has the DNA TGTGCCACCAGAGGGACAGGGGGCACAGATACGCAGTATTTT.

This clone was seen a few times. The rearrangement joins TRBV12-3 or TRBV12-4 to TRBJ1-6, with TRBD1 identical over 7 bases. V lost 6 bases to trimming and J lost 8 bases; unmatched junction nucleotides: 4. The CDR3 is 13 amino acids. The CDR3: CASSRDSYSPLHF. CDR3 DNA sequence: TGTGCCAGCAGCCGGGACAGTTATTCACCCCTCCACTTT.

This rearrangement joins TRBV28 to TRBJ2-3, with TRBD2 matching 7 bases. Per the germline V gene, CDR1 is MDHEN and CDR2 is SYDVKM. Losses at the gene ends were 3 bases for V and 0 bases for J; bases not matched to a gene: 3. CDR3 length: 15 residues. DNA for the CDR3: TGTGCCAGCAGTTTGACGCGGGGGAGCACAGATACGCAGTATTTT. As protein: CASSLTRGSTDTQYF. Full variable domain (missing parts from reference TRBV28 and TRBJ2-3): DVKVTQSSRYLVKRTGEKVFLECVQDMDHENMFWYRQDPGLGLRLIYFSYDVKMKEKGDIPEGYSVSREKKERFSLILESASTNQTSMYLCASSLTRGSTDTQYFGPGTRLTVL.

The CDR3, as DNA: TGTGCCAGCAGCTTAGTCGGAGCGGGGGTTAGGAATGAGCAGTTCTTC. Amino acid sequence: CASSLVGAGVRNEQFF. V gene TRBV7-2 combines with J gene TRBJ2-1; 8 nucleotides agree with TRBD2. Germline-derived CDR1 and CDR2 are SGHTA and FQGNSA. Trimming at V came to 1 base and at J to 7 bases, leaving 9 bases not matched to a gene. CDR3 length equals 16 residues.

The J gene is TRBJ1-6, the V gene TRBV2; 9 bases line up with TRBD1. V shed 7 bases, J shed 13 bases, and the junction held 5 bases outside the gene matches. Germline assignment: CDR1 SNHLY and CDR2 FYNNEI. CDR3 length: 12 residues. CDR3 amino acids: CASMGQGSPLHF. The CDR3 DNA sequence: TGTGCCAGCATGGGACAGGGCTCTCCCCTCCACTTT.

The chain uses TRBV3-1 (or the pseudogene TRBV3-2) and TRBJ2-1; D remains ambiguous. The germline V gene has CDR1 LGHDT and CDR2 YNNKEL (reference sequence). V gave up 4 bases and J gave up 0 bases, with 10 bases separating them. This CDR3 comprises 15 residues. The CDR3 spells CASSRNSISYNEQFF. CDR3 coding DNA: TGTGCCAGCAGCCGGAATAGCATCTCCTACAATGAGCAGTTCTTC.

V gene TRBV6-6 combines with J gene TRBJ1-5; 10 nucleotides agree with TRBD1. V lost 1 base and J lost 6; bases outside the gene matches: 6. From germline, CDR1 is MNHNY and CDR2 SVGAGI (reference sequence). The CDR3 is 16 amino acids. CDR3 residues: CASSYWTGGLSQPQHF. The CDR3 DNA follows: TGTGCCAGCAGTTACTGGACAGGGGGGTTGAGTCAGCCCCAGCATTTT.

J is TRBJ2-3 and V is TRBV6-2 or TRBV6-3, with 11 bases aligning to TRBD2. The CDR3 has 17 residues. V trimming: 4 bases; J trimming: 0 bases; junction bases outside the gene matches: 6. CDR1 is MNHEY and CDR2 is SVGEGT in the germline V gene. In nucleotides, the CDR3 is TGTGCCAGCAGTTTGGCTAGCGGGGGGTTTAGCACAGATACGCAGTATTTT. Amino acid sequence: CASSLASGGFSTDTQYF.

The chain has TRBV18 and TRBJ1-1, with D perhaps TRBD1 (5 bases). With 4 bases removed from V and 0 bases from J, the gap between germline ends came to 9 bases. CDR3 length equals 14 residues. From germline, CDR1 is KGHSH and CDR2 LQKENI. The CDR3 DNA follows: TGTGCCAGCTCACTGACGACAGTGAACACTGAAGCTTTCTTT. Amino acid sequence: CASSLTTVNTEAFF.

The chain employs TRBV11-2 and TRBJ1-2, with 7 nucleotides matching TRBD1. Germline CDR1 and CDR2: SGHAT and FQNNGV. The CDR3 spans 14 residues. V lost 1 base, J lost 2 bases, and 1 base stayed unmatched. CDR3 sequence reads: CASSLVGQNYGYTF. In DNA form, the CDR3 reads TGTGCCAGCAGCTTAGTGGGACAGAACTATGGCTACACCTTC.

This clone came up a few times. The chain combines TRBV3-1 (or the pseudogene TRBV3-2) with TRBJ2-7; 8 bases agree with TRBD1. There are 15 residues in the CDR3. Germline values: CDR1 LGHDT, CDR2 YNNKEL (reference sequence). Trimming at V came to 5 bases and at J to 1 base, leaving 7 bases not matched to a gene. The DNA of the CDR3 is TGTGCCAGCAGCTCAGCCCGGGACAGGTCCTACGAGCAGTACTTC. It yields the protein CASSSARDRSYEQYF.

In DNA form, the CDR3 reads TGTGCCAGCTCACCCGCGGCTAACTATGGCTACACCTTC. This gives the protein CASSPAANYGYTF. The chain recombines TRBV18 with TRBJ1-2; D remains ambiguous. V was shortened by 3 bases and J by 0 bases, with 5 bases between the two germline ends. The V gene's germline CDR1 is KGHSH and CDR2 LQKENI. The CDR3 is made up of 13 amino acids. The complete variable domain, with remaining parts taken from reference TRBV18 and TRBJ1-2, reads NAGVMQNPRHLVRRRGQEARLRCSPMKGHSHVYWYRQLPEEGLKFMVYLQKENIIDESGMPKERFSAEFPKEGPSILRIQQVVRGDSAAYFCASSPAANYGYTFGSGTRLTVV.

The chain carries TRBV3-1 (or the pseudogene TRBV3-2) and TRBJ2-3, with 7 bases aligning to TRBD2. J lost 8 bases, V lost 0 bases, and 2 bases had no gene match. From germline, CDR1 is LGHDT and CDR2 YNNKEL (reference sequence). There are 13 residues in the CDR3. DNA of the CDR3: TGTGCCAGCAGCCAAGAAGCGGGACTTACGCAGTATTTT. Translation gives CASSQEAGLTQYF.

This clone has only one observation. The chain combines TRBV6-5 with TRBJ2-1; 11 nucleotides align to TRBD2. Germline lookup yields CDR1 MNHEY and CDR2 SVGAGI. This CDR3 spans 13 amino acids. Unmatched junction bases numbered 7, after V lost 9 bases and J lost 9 bases. In nucleotides, the CDR3 is TGTGCCAGTAGCGGGGGGGCCGTCTCTGAGCAGTTCTTC. Protein: CASSGGAVSEQFF.

This rearrangement joins TRBV6-5 to TRBJ1-2, with a possible D match to TRBD1 (5 bases). V lost 6 bases to trimming and J lost 6 bases, with 20 bases between them. The CDR3 is made up of 15 amino acids. Germline V gives CDR1 MNHEY, CDR2 SVGAGI. The CDR3 DNA sequence: TGTGCCAGCAGACTCGACGGGGGGTCGGTGGATGGCTACACCTTC. This translates into CASRLDGGSVDGYTF.